This TCR beta chain was recorded in a study of type 1 and type 2 diabetes patients. Study background: Sequencing for the whole study yielded 18,976,912 paired-end reads.

Other autoimmune diseases and infections within the past four weeks excluded donors. Of note for this clonotype: Relative to the germline gene, one junction end is altered; a read error may explain this.

PCR was run on genomic DNA. The TCR beta CDR3 region was amplified using 30 forward and 13 reverse primers. TCRdb reanalysed the multiplex PCR reads using MiXCR and keeps one entry per CDR3 protein. This table holds fewer than 300,000 distinct CDR3 sequences, around 47% found once. The CDR3 length is 15 residues. The germline V gene encodes CDR1 SNHLY and CDR2 FYNNEI. The chain couples TRBV2 to TRBJ2-5; D not certain. The receptor comes from a man aged 18 to 30 with type 2 diabetes. Source material: peripheral blood mononuclear cells (PBMCs). CDR3 region: CASTERHPSRATQYF. CDR3 in DNA: TGTGCCAGCACTGAAAGGCACCCCTCGCGCGCGACCCAGTACTTC.